Below, 3 T cell receptor beta chains from the same sample are listed, as sequenced in a study of control samples from healthy donors and cancer patients. The data were produced by immunoSEQ multiplex PCR, yet TCRdb's version contains in-frame clones alone and is incomplete. Here the sample spans 75,000 to 100,000 clones, just under 90% being singletons. Material: blood. The receptor source for this set is a man aged 50 to 59 in good health.

The gene calls are TRBV27 and TRBJ1-2; 11 nucleotides align to TRBD1. Germline CDR1 is MNHEY and CDR2 is SMNVEV (reference sequence). The CDR3 runs 15 residues. V gave up 5 bases and J gave up 7 bases; unmatched junction bases: 9. CDR3 bases: TGTGCCAGCAGTCCGAGGCTGGACAGGGGGCTTGGCTACACCTTC. Its translation is CASSPRLDRGLGYTF.

This clone was seen a single time. This sequence joins TRBV5-6 and TRBJ1-1; 7 nucleotides match TRBD1. J gave up 0 bases and V 5 bases, and 10 bases lay outside the gene matches. CDR1 and CDR2 (germline): SGHDT, YYEEEE. This CDR3 is 16 amino acids long. CDR3 loop: CASSFGEGALNTEAFF. The CDR3 bases are TGTGCCAGCAGTTTCGGGGAGGGGGCTCTGAACACTGAAGCTTTCTTT.

This clone was observed a single time. The rearrangement uses TRBV30 and TRBJ2-7; D might be TRBD2 (7 bases). Germline V gene sequence: CDR1 GTSNPN, CDR2 SVGIG (reference sequence). This CDR3 is built from 14 residues. V dropped 2 bases and J dropped 2 bases, with 13 bases sitting between them. CDR3 in DNA: TGTGCCTGGAGTAAGGGGGGGCCGGCCTACGAGCAGTACTTC. Translation gives CAWSKGGPAYEQYF.